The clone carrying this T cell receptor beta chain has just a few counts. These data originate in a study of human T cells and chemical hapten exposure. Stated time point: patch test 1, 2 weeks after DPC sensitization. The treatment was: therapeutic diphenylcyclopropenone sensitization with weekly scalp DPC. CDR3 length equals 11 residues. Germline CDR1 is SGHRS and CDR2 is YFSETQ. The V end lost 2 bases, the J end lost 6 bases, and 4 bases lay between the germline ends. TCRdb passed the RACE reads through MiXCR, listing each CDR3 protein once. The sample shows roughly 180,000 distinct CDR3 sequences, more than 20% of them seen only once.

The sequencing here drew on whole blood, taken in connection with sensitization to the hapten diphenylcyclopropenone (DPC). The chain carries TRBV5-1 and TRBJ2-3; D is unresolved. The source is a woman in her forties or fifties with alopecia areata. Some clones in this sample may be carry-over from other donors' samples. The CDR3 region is CASSFRDTQYF. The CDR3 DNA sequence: TGCGCCAGCAGCTTCCGGGATACGCAGTATTTT.